These 20 T cell receptor beta chains came from one sample sequenced in a study of blood T cell repertoires in COVID-19. Libraries were prepared by immunoSEQ multiplex PCR; TCRdb keeps only in-frame clonotypes and omits some of them. This sample has 150,000 to 200,000 clones; about 74% occur once, and the top ten carry 7% to 10%. The sequenced sample consisted of peripheral blood. These receptors were obtained from a man aged 60-69 years with acute or convalescent COVID-19.

The chain has TRBV9 and TRBJ2-6; a possible D gene is TRBD1 (5 bases). Trimming took off 3 bases at V and 0 bases at J, with 13 bases between the two ends. Germline lookup yields CDR1 SGDLS and CDR2 YYNGEE. This CDR3 has 17 residues. CDR3 in amino acids: CASSAGHRSSGANVLTF. Written as DNA, the CDR3 is TGTGCCAGCAGCGCAGGACACCGCAGCTCTGGGGCCAACGTCCTGACTTTC.

The chain recombines TRBV3-1 (or the pseudogene TRBV3-2) with TRBJ2-7, with D uncertain. CDR1 and CDR2 (germline): LGHDT, YNNKEL (reference sequence). The CDR3 length is 16 residues. V was shortened by 0 bases and J by 0 bases, with 12 bases between the two germline ends. In DNA, the CDR3 is TGTGCCAGCAGCCAAGATCGGAGCCAGAGCTCCTACGAGCAGTACTTC. It translates to CASSQDRSQSSYEQYF.

In its sample, this clone was seen a few times. Other DNA sequences in this specimen translate into the identical CDR3. The rearrangement uses TRBV12-5 and TRBJ1-1, with a possible D match to TRBD1 (5 bases). Germline-derived CDR1 and CDR2 are LGHNT and FRNRAP. The CDR3 length is 13 residues. V lost 2 bases to trimming and J lost 1 base, with 5 bases between them. The CDR3 region has the DNA TGTGCTAGTGGTTTGAGGGGGAACACTGAAGCTTTCTTT. It encodes CASGLRGNTEAFF. The full variable domain, in which reference TRBV12-5 and TRBJ1-1 provide the parts outside the CDR3, is DARVTQTPRHKVTEMGQEVTMRCQPILGHNTVFWYRQTMMQGLELLAYFRNRAPLDDSGMPKDRFSAEMPDATLATLKIQPSEPRDSAVYFCASGLRGNTEAFFGQGTRLTVV.

The chain uses TRBV9 and TRBJ2-1, with D possibly being TRBD2 (7 bases). V lost 7 bases and J 4 bases, leaving 9 bases between the germline ends. The CDR3 extends over 12 amino acids. Germline V gene lookup returns CDR1 SGDLS and CDR2 YYNGEE. The CDR3 DNA is TGTGCCAGCGGGGGGGCGTACAATGAGCAGTTCTTC. Its translation: CASGGAYNEQFF.

The chain employs TRBV2 and TRBJ2-5; 13 nucleotides agree with TRBD2. After removal of 6 bases from V and 7 bases from J, the junction contained 14 bases not matched to a gene. Germline V gene lookup returns CDR1 SNHLY and CDR2 FYNNEI. This CDR3 region has 17 residues. The CDR3 DNA reads TGTGCCAGCAGCGCGACTAGCGGGGGGCTCGGGGCGAGGACCCAGTACTTC. The encoded protein is CASSATSGGLGARTQYF. Based on the CDR3 plus reference TRBV2 and TRBJ2-5, the full variable domain is EPEVTQTPSHQVTQMGQEVILRCVPISNHLYFYWYRQILGQKVEFLVSFYNNEISEKSEIFDDQFSVERPDGSNFTLKIRSTKLEDSAMYFCASSATSGGLGARTQYFGPGTRLLVL.

The chain couples TRBV29-1 to TRBJ1-2; 7 positions match TRBD1. Per germline, CDR1 SQVTM and CDR2 ANQGSEA. V lost 4 bases, J lost 2 bases, and 7 bases stayed unmatched. The CDR3 spans 14 residues. CDR3 protein: CSVALSTGNYGYTF. In DNA form, the CDR3 reads TGCAGCGTTGCCCTTTCGACAGGGAACTATGGCTACACCTTC.

The rearrangement joins TRBV29-1 to TRBJ2-1; D may be TRBD2 (7 bases). The germline gives CDR1 SQVTM, CDR2 ANQGSEA. The CDR3 totals 13 residues. V was clipped by 5 bases and J by 5 bases, with 13 bases between them. The CDR3 DNA reads TGCAGCGTTCGTGGGGGGGCCCACAATGAGCAGTTCTTC. Residues: CSVRGGAHNEQFF.

The chain uses TRBV4-1 and TRBJ1-1; 11 bases match TRBD1. V gave up 3 bases and J gave up 6 bases; unmatched junction bases: 6. The CDR3 totals 15 residues. Germline V CDR1 and CDR2: MGHRA, YSYEKL. The CDR3 DNA reads TGCGCCAGCAGCCAGGGACAGGGGGAGCACGCTGAAGCTTTCTTT. Translation gives CASSQGQGEHAEAFF.

The genes are TRBV19 and TRBJ1-6; D remains ambiguous. V lost 5 bases to trimming and J lost 7 bases, with 18 bases between them. Germline CDR1 and CDR2: LNHDA and SQIVND (reference sequence). The CDR3 totals 16 residues. The CDR3 protein is CASSPQLGSQNSPLHF. Here the CDR3 DNA reads TGTGCCAGTAGTCCCCAGTTGGGCAGCCAGAATTCACCCCTCCACTTT.

The chain links TRBV2 to TRBJ2-7; perhaps TRBD1 as D (6 bases). Trimming left V 6 bases short and J 3 bases short, with 15 bases between. The germline V gene has CDR1 SNHLY and CDR2 FYNNEI. The CDR3 sequence is 14 residues long. The chain's CDR3 is CASSPYRDRYEQYF. CDR3 coding DNA: TGTGCCAGCAGCCCGTACAGGGACCGCTACGAGCAGTACTTC.

This rearrangement joins TRBV6-5 to TRBJ2-1; D unclear. The germline V gene encodes CDR1 MNHEY and CDR2 SVGAGI. V was clipped by 6 bases and J by 4 bases, with 4 bases between them. The CDR3 has 11 amino acids. The CDR3 reads CASREYNEQFF. In nucleotides, the CDR3 is TGTGCCAGCAGGGAGTACAATGAGCAGTTCTTC.

The sample holds one count of this clone. The chain is built from TRBV7-2 and TRBJ2-5; 8 bases are a match to TRBD1. Germline CDR1 SGHTA, CDR2 FQGNSA. CDR3 size: 15 residues. Trimming took 5 bases from V and 5 from J; bases not matched to a gene: 10. The CDR3 region has the DNA TGTGCCAGCAGCCTCGCGGCCAGGGGGCGGGAGACCCAGTACTTC. As protein: CASSLAARGRETQYF.

The V call is TRBV3-1 (or the pseudogene TRBV3-2), the J call TRBJ1-1; 11 bases line up with TRBD1. The CDR3 length is 14 residues. The germline V gene has CDR1 LGHDT and CDR2 YNNKEL (reference sequence). The V and J ends lost 3 bases and 10 bases, in that order; junction bases with no gene match: 7. For the CDR3, the DNA is TGTGCCAGCAGCCATGGGGACAGGGGGTTGGGAGCTTTCTTT. Translating gives CASSHGDRGLGAFF.

The genes are TRBV4-3 and TRBJ1-2, with D maybe TRBD1 (5 bases). V shed 0 bases and J shed 6 bases, with 14 bases lying between them. The CDR3 is 15 amino acids. Germline CDR1 and CDR2: LGHNA and YSLEER. This CDR3 is CASSQDRRDGNGYTF. CDR3 sequence (DNA): TGCGCCAGCAGCCAAGATCGCAGGGATGGAAATGGCTACACCTTC.

The gene calls are TRBV5-1 and TRBJ1-6, with D unclear. CDR1 SGHRS and CDR2 YFSETQ come from the germline V gene. The CDR3 covers 14 residues. Trimming cost V 1 base and J 5 bases, with 7 bases left between them. CDR3 amino acids: CASSLTANNSPLHF. The CDR3 bases are TGCGCCAGCAGCTTGACCGCTAATAATTCACCCCTCCACTTT.

This rearrangement joins TRBV6-6 to TRBJ1-6, with D hard to call. Germline lookup yields CDR1 MNHNY and CDR2 SVGAGI (reference sequence). The CDR3 covers 12 residues. Trimming left V 2 bases short and J 9 bases short, with 5 bases between. As DNA, the CDR3 is TGTGCCAGCAGTTACCCGGGTTCACCCCTCCACTTT. It codes for CASSYPGSPLHF.

The chain combines TRBV7-9 with TRBJ1-4; 8 nucleotides align to TRBD1. V was clipped by 4 bases and J by 8 bases; unmatched bases: 9. This CDR3 region has 15 residues. CDR1 and CDR2 from the germline V gene are SEHNR and FQNEAQ (reference sequence). The CDR3 bases are TGTGCCAGCAGCTCCAGACAGGGGATTATGGAAAAACTGTTTTTT. Its protein is CASSSRQGIMEKLFF. Full variable domain (missing parts from reference TRBV7-9 and TRBJ1-4): DTGVSQNPRHKITKRGQNVTFRCDPISEHNRLYWYRQTLGQGPEFLTYFQNEAQLEKSRLLSDRFSAERPKGSFSTLEIQRTEQGDSAMYLCASSSRQGIMEKLFFGSGTQLSVL.

This clone was counted a single time. This sequence joins TRBV19 and TRBJ1-6, with 9 bases fitting TRBD1. CDR1 and CDR2 from the germline V gene are LNHDA and SQIVND (reference sequence). There are 16 residues in the CDR3. The V and J ends lost 5 bases and 14 bases, in that order; junction bases with no gene match: 16. The CDR3 coding sequence is TGTGCCAGTAGTCCCGACAGGGGGTGGCAGGGAGAAGCCCTCCACTTT. Translated: CASSPDRGWQGEALHF.

The V gene is TRBV11-2, the J gene TRBJ2-2; D might be TRBD2 (5 bases). V was cut by 5 bases and J by 6 bases, with 25 bases left in between. In germline, CDR1 is SGHAT, CDR2 FQNNGV. The CDR3 is 18 residues long. CDR3: CASSPRVLILGYPGELFF. CDR3 DNA sequence: TGTGCCAGCAGCCCGCGGGTTTTAATATTGGGTTACCCCGGGGAGCTGTTTTTT.

The genes are TRBV7-7 and TRBJ2-1; D perhaps matches TRBD1 (5 bases). The CDR3 consists of 13 residues. Germline V CDR1 and CDR2: SSHAT, FNYEAQ (reference sequence). V lost 5 bases to trimming and J lost 7 bases, with 12 bases between them. The DNA for the CDR3 is TGTGCCAGCAGCATGACAGTGGGTAATGAGCAGTTCTTC. Its protein is CASSMTVGNEQFF.